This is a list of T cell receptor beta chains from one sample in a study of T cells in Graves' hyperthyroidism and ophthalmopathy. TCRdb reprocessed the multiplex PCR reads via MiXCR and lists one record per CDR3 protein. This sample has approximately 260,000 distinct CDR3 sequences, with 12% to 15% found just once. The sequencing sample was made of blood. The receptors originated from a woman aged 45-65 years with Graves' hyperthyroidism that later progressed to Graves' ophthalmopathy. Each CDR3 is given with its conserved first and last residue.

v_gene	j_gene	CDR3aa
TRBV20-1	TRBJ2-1	CSARSGRRYNEQFF
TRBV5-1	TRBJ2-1	CASSLASGAYNEQFF
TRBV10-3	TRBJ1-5	CAISEPPGRVGNQPQHF
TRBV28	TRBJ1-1	CASSLSGGGRDNTEAFF
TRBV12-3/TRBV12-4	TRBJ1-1	CASSFFGAGAFF
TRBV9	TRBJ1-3	CASSVDLNTIYF
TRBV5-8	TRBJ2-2	CASSLAGGANTGELFF
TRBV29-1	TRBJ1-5	CSAGTGFAQPQHF
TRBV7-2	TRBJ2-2	CASSLDRPNTGELFF
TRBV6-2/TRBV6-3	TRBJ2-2	CASSYSARTGELFF
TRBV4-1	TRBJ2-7	CASSPQGSGSPYEQYF
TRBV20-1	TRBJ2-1	CSAREGVSSYNEQFF
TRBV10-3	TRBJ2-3	CAISTGERDTQYF
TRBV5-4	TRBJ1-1	CASSRKTTALNTEAFF
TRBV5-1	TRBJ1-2	CASSPQGARYGYTF
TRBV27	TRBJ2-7	CASSFQLAGSYEQYF
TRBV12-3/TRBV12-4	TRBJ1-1	CASSFSHPNTEAFF
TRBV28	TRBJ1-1	CASSPLTVMNTEAFF
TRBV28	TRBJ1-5	CASSFDRGGNQPQHF
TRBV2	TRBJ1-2	CASHQGYYGYTF
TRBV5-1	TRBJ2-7	CASSLVSGAGEQYF
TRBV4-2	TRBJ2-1	CASSQDHGRENEQFF
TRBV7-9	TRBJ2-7	CASSLLSSGYYEQYF